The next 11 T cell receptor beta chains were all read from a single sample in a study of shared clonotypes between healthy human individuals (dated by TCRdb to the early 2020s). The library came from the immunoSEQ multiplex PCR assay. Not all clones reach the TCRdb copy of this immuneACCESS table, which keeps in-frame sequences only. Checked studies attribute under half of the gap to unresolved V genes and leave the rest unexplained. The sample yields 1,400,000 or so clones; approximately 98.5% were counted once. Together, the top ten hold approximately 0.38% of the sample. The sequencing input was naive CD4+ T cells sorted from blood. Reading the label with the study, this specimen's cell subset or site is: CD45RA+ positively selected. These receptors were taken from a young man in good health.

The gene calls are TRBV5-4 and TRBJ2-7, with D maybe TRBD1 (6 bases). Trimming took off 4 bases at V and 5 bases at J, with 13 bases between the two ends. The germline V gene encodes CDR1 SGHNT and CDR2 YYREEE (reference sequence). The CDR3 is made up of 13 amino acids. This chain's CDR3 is CASSRQVIDEQYF. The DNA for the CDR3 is TGTGCCAGCAGCAGACAGGTGATCGACGAGCAGTACTTC.

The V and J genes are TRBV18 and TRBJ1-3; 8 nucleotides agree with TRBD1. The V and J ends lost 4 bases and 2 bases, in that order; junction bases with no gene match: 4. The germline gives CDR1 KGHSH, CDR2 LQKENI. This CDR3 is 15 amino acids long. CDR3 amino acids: CASSLQTGAGNTIYF. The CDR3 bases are TGTGCCAGCTCACTCCAGACAGGGGCTGGAAACACCATATATTTT.

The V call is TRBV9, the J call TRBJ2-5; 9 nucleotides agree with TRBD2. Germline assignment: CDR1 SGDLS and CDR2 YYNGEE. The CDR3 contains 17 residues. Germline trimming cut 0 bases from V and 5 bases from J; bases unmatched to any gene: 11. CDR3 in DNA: TGTGCCAGCAGCGTAGGCGGGGGGGCCCAGGCGGCGGAGACCCAGTACTTC. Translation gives CASSVGGGAQAAETQYF.

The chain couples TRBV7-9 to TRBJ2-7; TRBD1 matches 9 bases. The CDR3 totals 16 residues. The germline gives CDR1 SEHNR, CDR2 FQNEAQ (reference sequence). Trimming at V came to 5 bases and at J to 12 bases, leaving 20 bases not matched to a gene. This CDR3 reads CASSVKPPTGGESLYF. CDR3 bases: TGTGCCAGCAGCGTTAAACCCCCCACAGGGGGCGAAAGTCTGTACTTC.

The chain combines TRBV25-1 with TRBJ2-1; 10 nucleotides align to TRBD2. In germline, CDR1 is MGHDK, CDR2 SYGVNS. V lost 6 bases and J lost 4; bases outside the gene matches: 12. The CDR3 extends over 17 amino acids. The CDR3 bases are TGTGCCAGCAGCAGAAATCCCGGGACTAGCGCGTACAATGAGCAGTTCTTC. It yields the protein CASSRNPGTSAYNEQFF.

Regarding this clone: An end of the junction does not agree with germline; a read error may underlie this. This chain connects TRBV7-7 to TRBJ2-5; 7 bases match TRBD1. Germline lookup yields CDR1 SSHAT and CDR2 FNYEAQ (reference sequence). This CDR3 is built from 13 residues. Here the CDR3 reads CASSSDRQETQYF. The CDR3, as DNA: TGTGCTAGCAGCTCGGACAGGCAAGAGACCCAGTACTTC.

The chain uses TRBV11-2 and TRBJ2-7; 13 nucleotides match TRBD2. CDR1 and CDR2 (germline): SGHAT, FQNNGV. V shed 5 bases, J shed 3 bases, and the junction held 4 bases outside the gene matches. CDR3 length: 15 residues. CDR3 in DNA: TGTGCCAGCAGCCCTACTAGCGGGAGGGTCTACGAGCAGTACTTC. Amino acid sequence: CASSPTSGRVYEQYF.

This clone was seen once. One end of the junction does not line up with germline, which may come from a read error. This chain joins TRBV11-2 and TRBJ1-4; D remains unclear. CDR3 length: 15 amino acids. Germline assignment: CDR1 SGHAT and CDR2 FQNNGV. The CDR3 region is CASSVEVSTNEKLFF. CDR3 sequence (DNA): TGTGCCAGCAGCGTAGAGGTGTCAACTAATGAAAAACTGTTTTTT.

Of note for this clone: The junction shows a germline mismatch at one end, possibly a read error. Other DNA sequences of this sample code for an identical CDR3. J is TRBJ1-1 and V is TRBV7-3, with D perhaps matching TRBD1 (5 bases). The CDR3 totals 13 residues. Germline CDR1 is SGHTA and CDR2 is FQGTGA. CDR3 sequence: CASSLTGHTEAFF. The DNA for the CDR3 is TGTGCCAGCAGCCTAACAGGACACACTGAAGCTTTCTTT. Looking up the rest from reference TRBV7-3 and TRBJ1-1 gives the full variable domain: GAGVSQTPSNKVTEKGKYVELRCDPISGHTALYWYRQSLGQGPEFLIYFQGTGAADDSGLPNDRFFAVRPEGSVSTLKIQRTERGDSAVYLCASSLTGHTEAFFGQGTRLTVV.

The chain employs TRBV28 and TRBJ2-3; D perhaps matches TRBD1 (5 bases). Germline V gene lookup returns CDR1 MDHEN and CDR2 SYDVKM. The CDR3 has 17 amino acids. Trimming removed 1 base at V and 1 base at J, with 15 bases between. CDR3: CASSLSWVSGRTDTQYF. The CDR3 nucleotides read TGTGCCAGCAGTTTATCCTGGGTCTCAGGGCGCACAGATACGCAGTATTTT.

DNA for the CDR3: TGCGCCAGCAGGACGGCTGACTCTGGAAACACCATATATTTT. Amino acids: CASRTADSGNTIYF. This chain links TRBV10-2 with TRBJ1-3; D uncertain. Germline assignment: CDR1 WSHSY and CDR2 SAAADI. V was trimmed by 6 bases and J by 0 bases, leaving 9 bases between them. This CDR3 is built from 14 residues.